The 5 T cell receptor beta chains listed next were all sequenced from one sample in a study of blood T cell repertoires in COVID-19. TCRdb's table, derived via immunoSEQ multiplex PCR, lists solely in-frame clones and lacks some. The sample holds fewer than 120,000 clones, 70% to 80% seen once. Source material: peripheral blood. All receptors come from a woman aged 60-75 years with acute or convalescent COVID-19.

This clone was seen a single time. The V call is TRBV7-2, the J call TRBJ1-4, with TRBD1 as a possible D gene (6 bases). Per germline, CDR1 SGHTA and CDR2 FQGNSA. The CDR3 loop spans 15 amino acids. V lost 5 bases and J 12 bases, leaving 22 bases between the germline ends. The CDR3 loop is CASSPRAGTRGELFF. The CDR3 nucleotides are TGTGCCAGCAGCCCAAGAGCGGGGACACGAGGAGAACTGTTTTTT.

J is TRBJ2-5 and V is TRBV9; 9 bases agree with TRBD2. Germline V gene data show CDR1 as SGDLS and CDR2 as YYNGEE. The CDR3 runs to 16 residues. After removal of 4 bases from V and 5 bases from J, the junction contained 12 bases not matched to a gene. CDR3 bases: TGTGCCAGCAGCACCCGGGGCGGGGGGGCAACTGAGACCCAGTACTTC. The encoded protein is CASSTRGGGATETQYF. The full variable domain, in which reference TRBV9 and TRBJ2-5 provide the parts outside the CDR3, is DSGVTQTPKHLITATGQRVTLRCSPRSGDLSVYWYQQSLDQGLQFLIQYYNGEERAKGNILERFSAQQFPDLHSELNLSSLELGDSALYFCASSTRGGGATETQYFGPGTRLLVL.

The chain joins TRBV30 to TRBJ1-1; D is unclear. The germline V gene has CDR1 GTSNPN and CDR2 SVGIG (reference sequence). Trimming shortened V by 0 bases and J by 2 bases, and 4 bases separated the two germline ends. The CDR3 totals 12 residues. Here the CDR3 reads CAWSVINTEAFF. The CDR3 DNA reads TGTGCCTGGAGTGTTATAAACACTGAAGCTTTCTTT.

The V gene is TRBV6-2 or TRBV6-3, the J gene TRBJ1-1; TRBD1 agrees at 10 bases. Germline CDR1 reads MNHEY; CDR2 reads SVGEGT. Germline trimming cut 5 bases from V and 6 bases from J; bases unmatched to any gene: 9. The CDR3 length is 15 residues. The CDR3 DNA reads as TGTGCCAGCAGTCGACAGGGGGCGTTTGCCGCTGAAGCTTTCTTT. Protein sequence: CASSRQGAFAAEAFF.

Only one count was recorded for this clone. The chain combines TRBV5-4 with TRBJ1-4, with TRBD1 matching 10 bases. Germline CDR1 reads SGHNT; CDR2 reads YYREEE (reference sequence). The CDR3 length is 14 residues. J was trimmed by 8 bases and V by 4 bases; bases with no gene match: 5. The CDR3 loop reads CASSPGQGKEKLFF. CDR3 nucleotide sequence: TGTGCCAGCAGCCCGGGACAGGGGAAGGAAAAACTGTTTTTT.